Here is one TCR beta chain with its context. Some clones are missing from TCRdb's copy, which holds only in-frame ones; the method was immunoSEQ multiplex PCR. The sample has about 330,000 clones; more than 70% are singletons. The sample is drawn from a study of blood T cell repertoires in COVID-19. Study-wide background: T cells, B-cell-depleted T cells, or PBMCs supplied cDNA or gDNA.

Cohort 3 recovery required two negative PCRs, clearance, or symptom resolution. Specimen: PBMCs or T cells enriched from blood (not recorded which). The receptor was isolated from a woman aged 25 to 39 who had recovered from COVID-19.

The CDR3 here is CASSRTGGKFGNQPQHF. In nucleotides, the CDR3 is TGTGCCAGCAGCCGGACAGGGGGAAAGTTTGGCAATCAGCCCCAGCATTTT. V and J are TRBV7-9 and TRBJ1-5, with 10 bases matching TRBD1. The CDR3 is 17 residues long. The trim removed 5 bases at V and 2 bases at J, leaving 9 bases unmatched. Germline V gene lookup returns CDR1 SEHNR and CDR2 FQNEAQ (reference sequence).